This is a list of T cell receptor beta chains from one sample in a study of shared clonotypes between healthy human individuals. TCRdb keeps only in-frame clones here, not all; method: immunoSEQ multiplex PCR. The sample has some 2.1 million clones, about 94% seen once. The specimen was naive CD8+ T cells sorted from blood. All receptors come from a man aged 18 to 29 in good health. Both conserved end residues are part of each CDR3. Each record gives: V gene, D gene, clone size, J gene, CDR3 protein, CDR3 DNA. D genes are given only for firm matches. Size is stated for part of the rows, as once, few or many counts, or as a class when the clone is expanded.

>TRBV5-4|NA|NA|TRBJ2-7
CASSLYSAYEQYF
TGTGCCAGCAGCTTGTACTCCGCCTACGAGCAGTACTTC
>TRBV2|NA|NA|TRBJ2-1
CASSSGSVEQFF
TGTGCCAGCAGTTCTGGATCGGTTGAGCAGTTCTTC
>TRBV5-5|TRBD1|NA|TRBJ1-2
CASRPGTGEYGYTF
TGTGCCAGCAGACCTGGGACAGGGGAATATGGCTACACCTTC
>TRBV15|NA|NA|TRBJ2-7
CATSRDPGQHYEQYF
TGTGCCACCAGCAGAGATCCCGGACAGCACTACGAGCAGTACTTC
>TRBV9|TRBD2|NA|TRBJ2-7
CASSVGSGRSYEQYF
TGTGCCAGCAGCGTAGGTAGCGGGAGGTCCTACGAGCAGTACTTC
>TRBV7-9|NA|NA|TRBJ2-7
CASSRTVGAYEQYF
TGTGCCAGCAGCCGGACAGTTGGCGCCTACGAGCAGTACTTC
>TRBV7-8|NA|NA|TRBJ2-7
CASSLAPAYEQYF
TGTGCCAGCAGCTTAGCACCCGCCTACGAGCAGTACTTC
>TRBV5-4|TRBD1|NA|TRBJ2-5
CASSDDGQGLLETQYF
TGTGCCAGCAGCGATGACGGACAGGGGCTATTAGAGACCCAGTACTTC
>TRBV6-1|TRBD1|NA|TRBJ2-5
CASSPQGNTGETQYF
TGTGCCAGCAGCCCACAGGGGAACACTGGGGAGACCCAGTACTTC
>TRBV29-1|TRBD2|NA|TRBJ2-3
CSALLGIGTSEGDTQYF
TGCAGCGCTCTCCTTGGTATAGGGACTAGCGAAGGAGATACGCAGTATTTT
>TRBV2|TRBD2|NA|TRBJ2-7
CASSEAAGTPHYEQYF
TGTGCCAGCAGTGAAGCAGCGGGGACCCCTCACTACGAGCAGTACTTC
>TRBV19|NA|NA|TRBJ2-1
CASSAGGDYNEQFF
TGTGCCAGTAGTGCAGGAGGGGACTACAATGAGCAGTTCTTC
>TRBV13|TRBD1|NA|TRBJ1-1
CASSTDRGHGERPEAFF
TGTGCCAGCAGCACTGACAGGGGTCACGGGGAGAGGCCTGAAGCTTTCTTT
>TRBV4-1|TRBD1|NA|TRBJ1-4
CASSHGTGVNEKLFF
TGCGCCAGCAGCCACGGGACAGGGGTGAATGAAAAACTGTTTTTT
>TRBV27|TRBD2|NA|TRBJ2-1
CASSLSGLAGGLSYNEQFF
TGTGCCAGCAGTTTATCGGGACTAGCGGGGGGTCTTTCCTACAATGAGCAGTTCTTC
>TRBV5-6|NA|NA|TRBJ1-5
CASSLGTAGAVFGNQPQHF
TGTGCCAGCAGCTTGGGCACGGCGGGGGCAGTTTTTGGCAATCAGCCCCAGCATTTT
>TRBV11-2|TRBD1|NA|TRBJ2-7
CASSAGPGQFYEQYF
TGTGCCAGCAGCGCCGGCCCGGGACAGTTCTACGAGCAGTACTTC
>TRBV6-5|NA|NA|TRBJ1-2
CASTPSGSAYGYTF
TGTGCCAGCACCCCAAGCGGTTCCGCCTATGGCTACACCTTC
>TRBV4-1|NA|NA|TRBJ2-1
CASSQGGATYNEQFF
TGCGCCAGCAGCCAAGGGGGGGCCACGTACAATGAGCAGTTCTTC
>TRBV27|NA|NA|TRBJ2-5
CASSLGETQYF
TGTGCCAGCAGTCTGGGAGAGACCCAGTACTTC
>TRBV18|TRBD1|NA|TRBJ1-2
CASSPTKRDSQPEGYGYTF
TGTGCCAGCTCACCAACGAAGAGGGACAGTCAACCTGAGGGCTATGGCTACACCTTC
>TRBV4-3|NA|NA|TRBJ2-7
CASSQVVGSYEQYF
TGCGCCAGCAGCCAAGTAGTCGGCTCCTACGAGCAGTACTTC
>TRBV7-9|TRBD1|NA|TRBJ1-2
CASSHSTGDRLYGYTF
TGTGCCAGCAGCCATTCGACAGGGGACCGGCTTTATGGCTACACCTTC
>TRBV25-1|NA|NA|TRBJ1-1
CASSLLGADDEAFF
TGTGCCAGCAGTTTACTAGGGGCGGATGATGAAGCTTTCTTT
>TRBV7-2|NA|few|TRBJ1-6
CASSFPRAPLHF
TGTGCCAGCAGCTTCCCCCGGGCACCCCTCCACTTT
>TRBV27|TRBD2|NA|TRBJ2-1
CASSFSGEGLNEQFF
TGTGCCAGCAGTTTCTCGGGGGAGGGCCTTAATGAGCAGTTCTTC
>TRBV19|NA|once|TRBJ1-1
CASSIAVNTEAFF
TGTGCCAGTAGTATAGCAGTGAACACTGAAGCTTTCTTT
>TRBV15|TRBD2|NA|TRBJ2-7
CATSSGLAVYEQYF
TGTGCCACCAGCAGTGGACTAGCGGTCTACGAGCAGTACTTC
>TRBV13|NA|once|TRBJ2-7
CASSRDTLSYEQYF
TGTGCCAGCAGCAGGGACACCCTCTCCTACGAGCAGTACTTC
>TRBV19|TRBD2|NA|TRBJ2-7
CASSITSGDYEQYF
TGTGCCAGTAGTATCACTAGCGGGGACTACGAGCAGTACTTC
>TRBV9|NA|NA|TRBJ2-7
CASSVAWDRSSYEQYF
TGTGCCAGCAGCGTAGCGTGGGACCGGAGCTCCTACGAGCAGTACTTC
>TRBV27|NA|NA|TRBJ2-3
CASSSPWDGGTDTQYF
TGTGCCAGCAGTTCCCCTTGGGACGGGGGCACAGATACGCAGTATTTT
>TRBV5-4|NA|NA|TRBJ2-7
CASSTTGGGGNEQYF
TGTGCCAGCAGCACAACCGGGGGAGGGGGAAACGAGCAGTACTTC
>TRBV30|NA|NA|TRBJ1-5
CAWSVDGGNQPQHF
TGTGCCTGGAGTGTGGACGGGGGAAATCAGCCCCAGCATTTT
>TRBV7-9|NA|NA|TRBJ2-1
CASSYSNNEQFF
TGTGCCAGCAGCTATTCAAACAATGAGCAGTTCTTC
>TRBV27|NA|NA|TRBJ2-5
CASSQGTHQETQYF
TGTGCCAGCAGTCAAGGGACACACCAAGAGACCCAGTACTTC
>TRBV6-6|NA|NA|TRBJ2-7
CASSYGQVNEQYF
TGTGCCAGCAGTTATGGGCAGGTGAACGAGCAGTACTTC
>TRBV7-2|NA|NA|TRBJ1-1
CASSLDGFVTEAFF
TGTGCCAGCAGCTTAGATGGATTTGTGACTGAAGCTTTCTTT
>TRBV4-3|NA|NA|TRBJ2-1
CASSPGTHGEQFF
TGCGCCAGCAGCCCCGGGACACACGGAGAGCAGTTCTTC
>TRBV7-9|NA|NA|TRBJ2-4
CASSSQDSEDIQYF
TGTGCCAGCAGCTCCCAGGATTCCGAGGACATTCAGTACTTC
>TRBV11-2|NA|NA|TRBJ2-7
CASSLGTTPFYEQYF
TGTGCCAGCAGCTTGGGGACAACTCCATTCTACGAGCAGTACTTC
>TRBV4-1|NA|NA|TRBJ1-1
CASGVWDGHTEAFF
TGCGCCAGCGGTGTATGGGACGGTCACACTGAAGCTTTCTTT
>TRBV7-3|TRBD2|NA|TRBJ2-1
CASSRLAGSSYNEQFF
TGTGCCAGCAGTCGACTAGCGGGGAGCTCCTACAATGAGCAGTTCTTC
>TRBV6-5|NA|once|TRBJ2-2
CASSYAGHTGELFF
TGTGCCAGCAGTTACGCAGGGCACACCGGGGAGCTGTTTTTT
>TRBV2|NA|NA|TRBJ2-7
CASTSGRGSSYEQYF
TGTGCCAGCACCTCGGGGAGGGGGAGCTCCTACGAGCAGTACTTC
>TRBV7-8|TRBD1|NA|TRBJ1-4
CASSLEPGQGNEKLFF
TGTGCCAGCAGCTTAGAGCCCGGACAGGGGAATGAAAAACTGTTTTTT
>TRBV9|NA|NA|TRBJ2-7
CASSSSREQYF
TGTGCCAGCAGCTCTAGTCGCGAGCAGTACTTC
>TRBV7-9|TRBD1|NA|TRBJ1-2
CASSQGQVPLGYTF
TGTGCCAGCAGCCAAGGACAGGTACCGCTCGGCTACACCTTC
>TRBV4-1|TRBD1|NA|TRBJ2-7
CASSHRQGVYEQYF
TGCGCCAGCAGCCACCGACAGGGGGTATACGAGCAGTACTTC
>TRBV11-2|NA|NA|TRBJ2-7
CASGAGPGFEQYF
TGTGCCAGCGGAGCAGGACCAGGGTTCGAGCAGTACTTC
>TRBV28|TRBD2|NA|TRBJ2-1
CASSWSGGSTEQFF
TGTGCCAGCAGTTGGAGCGGGGGGTCAACCGAGCAGTTCTTC
>TRBV13|TRBD2|NA|TRBJ2-5
CASSSTSGETQYF
TGTGCCAGCAGCTCGACTAGCGGAGAGACCCAGTACTTC
>TRBV9|TRBD1|NA|TRBJ2-1
CASSVGGGAYNEQFF
TGTGCCAGCAGCGTAGGAGGGGGCGCCTACAATGAGCAGTTCTTC
>TRBV2|TRBD2|NA|TRBJ2-5
CASSDSGVAQGETQYF
TGTGCCAGCAGTGATAGCGGGGTGGCGCAGGGCGAGACCCAGTACTTC
>TRBV5-1|NA|NA|TRBJ2-7
CASSLAGGAYEQYF
TGCGCCAGCAGCTTGGCCGGGGGAGCCTACGAGCAGTACTTC
>TRBV6-5|NA|NA|TRBJ2-7
CASSYSAGTYEQYF
TGTGCCAGCAGTTACTCTGCTGGGACCTACGAGCAGTACTTC
>TRBV29-1|NA|NA|TRBJ1-2
CSVDWPSGYTF
TGCAGCGTTGATTGGCCAAGTGGCTACACCTTC
>TRBV2|TRBD2|NA|TRBJ2-5
CASRGSGGAQETQYF
TGTGCCAGCAGGGGTAGCGGGGGGGCTCAAGAGACCCAGTACTTC